Listed below are T cell receptor beta chains from one sample, sequenced in a study of blood T cell repertoires in COVID-19. TCRdb's copy holds only in-frame clones and misses some; the assay was immunoSEQ multiplex PCR. The sample carries about 140,000 clones, about 87% recorded once. The sequencing sample was made of peripheral blood. The receptors shown here come from a woman in her 50s with acute or convalescent COVID-19. The CDR3 runs from the conserved cysteine through the conserved F or W. The D gene is left open where the match is weak. Size values are once, few and many counts, or a class for expanded clones, and some rows have none.

CDR3: CASSQGGQNSSPLHF
DNA: TGTGCCAGCAGCCAAGGGGGACAGAATTCTTCACCCCTCCACTTT
D: TRBD1
V: TRBV4-2
size: few
J: TRBJ1-6

CDR3: CATSGTGSFSGNTIYF
DNA: TGTGCCACTTCCGGGACAGGGTCCTTCTCTGGAAACACCATATATTTT
D: TRBD1
V: TRBV7-2
size: .
J: TRBJ1-3

CDR3: CASSPEGLAGVYEQYF
DNA: TGTGCCAGCTCGCCGGAGGGACTAGCGGGCGTCTACGAGCAGTACTTC
D: TRBD2
V: TRBV18
size: .
J: TRBJ2-7

CDR3: CASSSGQGGYTF
DNA: TGTGCCAGCAGCTCCGGACAGGGAGGCTACACCTTC
D: TRBD1
V: TRBV5-4
size: .
J: TRBJ1-2

CDR3: CASSLERGTNTGELFF
DNA: TGCGCCAGCAGCTTGGAACGGGGTACGAACACCGGGGAGCTGTTTTTT
D: .
V: TRBV5-1
size: .
J: TRBJ2-2

CDR3: CASSQHSNQPQHF
DNA: TGTGCCAGCAGCCAACATAGCAATCAGCCCCAGCATTTT
D: .
V: TRBV12-3/TRBV12-4
size: .
J: TRBJ1-5

CDR3: CASSLGGTSGSTQYF
DNA: TGTGCCAGCAGCTTAGGAGGGACTAGCGGGAGTACGCAGTATTTT
D: TRBD2
V: TRBV7-2
size: once
J: TRBJ2-3

CDR3: CASSPGTGTNTGELFF
DNA: TGTGCCAGTAGTCCTGGGACAGGGACCAACACCGGGGAGCTGTTTTTT
D: TRBD1
V: TRBV19
size: .
J: TRBJ2-2

CDR3: CASSRPRGTEAFF
DNA: TGTGCCAGCAGTCGCCCTCGAGGCACTGAAGCTTTCTTT
D: .
V: TRBV12-3/TRBV12-4
size: .
J: TRBJ1-1

CDR3: CASSEGRGSSYNEQFF
DNA: TGTGCCAGCAGTGAAGGGCGGGGGAGCTCCTACAATGAGCAGTTCTTC
D: TRBD2
V: TRBV2
size: .
J: TRBJ2-1

CDR3: CASSHSPRDNQPQHF
DNA: TGTGCCAGCAGCCATAGCCCCCGGGACAATCAGCCCCAGCATTTT
D: .
V: TRBV3-1/TRBV3-2
size: .
J: TRBJ1-5

CDR3: CASSYSSGYQPQHF
DNA: TGTGCCAGCAGTTACTCGTCAGGGTATCAGCCCCAGCATTTT
D: .
V: TRBV6-5
size: .
J: TRBJ1-5

CDR3: CAISEADQPQHF
DNA: TGTGCCATCAGTGAGGCGGATCAGCCCCAGCATTTT
D: .
V: TRBV10-3
size: .
J: TRBJ1-5

CDR3: CAISDWEPSGGARRRIYNEQFF
DNA: TGTGCCATCAGTGATTGGGAACCTAGCGGGGGAGCCAGGCGGCGGATCTACAATGAGCAGTTCTTC
D: TRBD2
V: TRBV10-3
size: .
J: TRBJ2-1

CDR3: CASSVLGTVDSYEQYF
DNA: TGCGCCAGCAGCGTATTAGGGACAGTCGATTCCTACGAGCAGTACTTC
D: TRBD1
V: TRBV5-1
size: .
J: TRBJ2-7

CDR3: CASSSDTRSYNSPLHF
DNA: TGTGCCAGCAGCTCCGACACTCGCTCCTATAATTCACCCCTCCACTTT
D: .
V: TRBV7-9
size: .
J: TRBJ1-6

CDR3: CASMGQVKNIQYF
DNA: TGTGCCAGTATGGGACAGGTCAAAAACATTCAGTACTTC
D: TRBD1
V: TRBV19
size: .
J: TRBJ2-4

CDR3: CASNLGAERFF
DNA: TGTGCCAGCAACCTTGGGGCTGAGCGGTTCTTC
D: .
V: TRBV6-5
size: .
J: TRBJ2-1

CDR3: CASSLTGTYEQYF
DNA: TGCGCCAGCAGCTTAACAGGTACCTACGAGCAGTACTTC
D: .
V: TRBV5-1
size: .
J: TRBJ2-7

CDR3: CASSLSGTGESPLHF
DNA: TGTGCCAGCAGCTTATCCGGGACAGGGGAATCACCCCTCCACTTT
D: TRBD1
V: TRBV7-3
size: .
J: TRBJ1-6

CDR3: CASSPRLAAYEQYF
DNA: TGTGCCAGCAGCCCCCGACTAGCGGCCTACGAGCAGTACTTC
D: TRBD2
V: TRBV14
size: once
J: TRBJ2-7

CDR3: CASSPQGAFSPLHF
DNA: TGTGCCAGCAGTCCACAGGGGGCCTTTTCACCCCTCCACTTT
D: TRBD1
V: TRBV7-2
size: .
J: TRBJ1-6

CDR3: CASSPGGRGEQFF
DNA: TGTGCCAGCAGCCCTGGCGGCAGGGGTGAGCAGTTCTTC
D: .
V: TRBV7-3
size: .
J: TRBJ2-1

CDR3: CASSSGQGKNQPQHF
DNA: TGTGCCAGCAGCTCGGGACAGGGGAAAAATCAGCCCCAGCATTTT
D: TRBD1
V: TRBV5-8
size: .
J: TRBJ1-5

CDR3: CAWRGGSIETQYF
DNA: TGTGCCTGGAGGGGCGGGAGCATAGAGACCCAGTACTTC
D: TRBD2
V: TRBV30
size: .
J: TRBJ2-5

CDR3: CASSQGFSFSSGPTYEQYF
DNA: TGCGCCAGCAGCCAGGGTTTTTCTTTCTCTAGCGGCCCTACCTACGAGCAGTACTTC
D: TRBD2
V: TRBV4-1
size: .
J: TRBJ2-7

CDR3: CASPPEAGVGTDTQYF
DNA: TGTGCCAGTCCACCCGAAGCGGGAGTAGGTACAGATACGCAGTATTTT
D: TRBD2
V: TRBV28
size: .
J: TRBJ2-3

CDR3: CAISVQAGGLNTEAFF
DNA: TGTGCCATCAGCGTTCAAGCGGGCGGACTGAACACTGAAGCTTTCTTT
D: .
V: TRBV10-3
size: .
J: TRBJ1-1

CDR3: CAWRQTVYNSPLHF
DNA: TGTGCCTGGAGGCAGACAGTGTATAATTCACCCCTCCACTTT
D: .
V: TRBV30
size: .
J: TRBJ1-6